This passage covers 26 T cell receptor beta chains from one sample sequenced in a study of blood T cell repertoires in COVID-19 (dated by TCRdb to 2020 to 2021). The library was made by the immunoSEQ multiplex PCR assay. TCRdb took over this immuneACCESS table, retaining in-frame rearrangements with V and J assigned. Such tables are incomplete; in checked studies, under half of the missing clones stem from an unresolved V gene, and the remainder is unexplained. Recorded for this sample are fewer than 250,000 clones; 70% to 90% of them occurred a single time. The ten largest make up 3.5% to 4.5% of the sample. Sample: PBMCs or T cells enriched from blood (not recorded which). The receptors were sampled from a woman in her thirties or forties with acute COVID-19.

This chain uses TRBV28 with TRBJ1-2; D uncertain. V lost 4 bases, J lost 0 bases, and 9 bases lay in between. Germline lookup yields CDR1 MDHEN and CDR2 SYDVKM. This CDR3 spans 14 amino acids. The CDR3 coding sequence is TGTGCCAGCAGTTCTCCGGAGTCTAACTATGGCTACACCTTC. Its protein product is CASSSPESNYGYTF.

The gene calls are TRBV7-9 and TRBJ2-3; maybe TRBD2 (6 bases). This CDR3 comprises 13 residues. Per the germline V gene, CDR1 is SEHNR and CDR2 is FQNEAQ (reference sequence). V lost 3 bases and J 4 bases, leaving 8 bases between the germline ends. CDR3 coding DNA: TGTGCCAGCAGCTTGGGGGGAGCAGATACGCAGTATTTT. This codes for CASSLGGADTQYF.

In this sample, this clone turned up a few times. V gene TRBV19 combines with J gene TRBJ1-1; the D is unclear. Germline CDR1 LNHDA, CDR2 SQIVND (reference sequence). With 4 bases removed from V and 0 bases from J, the gap between germline ends came to 3 bases. This CDR3 has 12 residues. CDR3 DNA: TGTGCCAGTAGTAACATGAACACTGAAGCTTTCTTT. It is translated as CASSNMNTEAFF.

The chain combines TRBV20-1 with TRBJ2-7; 8 nucleotides agree with TRBD2. V was pared by 5 bases and J by 9 bases, with 3 bases of the junction left unmatched. This CDR3 comprises 10 residues. Germline CDR1 reads DFQATT; CDR2 reads SNEGSKA (reference sequence). CDR3 in amino acids: CSAAGRGQYF. DNA for the CDR3: TGCAGTGCTGCCGGGAGGGGGCAGTACTTC.

Only one count was recorded for this clone. The V and J genes are TRBV3-1 (or the pseudogene TRBV3-2) and TRBJ2-3; 9 bases fit TRBD2. J was trimmed by 2 bases and V by 5 bases; bases with no gene match: 5. There are 15 residues in the CDR3. The germline V gene has CDR1 LGHDT and CDR2 YNNKEL (reference sequence). CDR3 sequence reads: CASSLAGVYTDTQYF. The CDR3 bases are TGTGCCAGCAGCTTAGCGGGAGTTTACACAGATACGCAGTATTTT.

The chain uses TRBV10-3 and TRBJ1-2; 8 nucleotides align to TRBD1. The CDR3 contains 13 residues. Germline assignment: CDR1 ENHRY and CDR2 SYGVKD. With V trimmed by 4 bases and J by 5 bases, 3 bases remained unmatched. Here the CDR3 DNA reads TGTGCCATCAGTGTAGGACAGGGATATGGCTACACCTTC. It specifies CAISVGQGYGYTF.

This sequence joins TRBV11-2 and TRBJ2-1, with a tentative D call TRBD2 (6 bases). Germline loops: CDR1 SGHAT, CDR2 FQNNGV. Trimming pared 5 bases from V and 9 bases from J, leaving 17 bases between. The CDR3 length is 14 residues. As DNA, the CDR3 is TGTGCCAGCAGCCCTGACCCCTCAGCGGGTGAGCAGTTCTTC. This sequence encodes CASSPDPSAGEQFF.

V gene TRBV3-1 (or the pseudogene TRBV3-2) combines with J gene TRBJ1-3; a weak D match, TRBD1 (5 bases). The V end lost 2 bases, the J end lost 3 bases, and 8 bases lay between the germline ends. CDR3 length: 14 amino acids. Germline CDR1 LGHDT, CDR2 YNNKEL (reference sequence). CDR3 in amino acids: CASSQTDSGNTIYF. CDR3 bases: TGTGCCAGCAGCCAAACAGACAGTGGAAACACCATATATTTT.

The chain employs TRBV3-1 (or the pseudogene TRBV3-2) and TRBJ2-6; the match to TRBD2 covers 7 bases. CDR3 length: 20 amino acids. CDR1 and CDR2 (germline): LGHDT, YNNKEL (reference sequence). The V segment lost 4 bases and the J segment 2 bases; nucleotides outside the gene matches: 17. CDR3 region: CASSPERTAGVRAGANVLTF. The CDR3 DNA reads TGTGCCAGCAGCCCTGAGAGGACTGCGGGAGTGAGAGCTGGGGCCAACGTCCTGACTTTC.

The V call is TRBV19, the J call TRBJ2-3, with D perhaps matching TRBD2 (6 bases). CDR1 and CDR2 (germline): LNHDA, SQIVND (reference sequence). The CDR3 has 15 residues. Deletions cut 3 bases from V and 0 bases from J, with 10 bases between. The CDR3 is CASSMGTLSTDTQYF. The CDR3 nucleotides read TGTGCCAGTAGTATGGGGACTCTTAGCACAGATACGCAGTATTTT.

This clone was seen a single time. The V gene is TRBV7-9, the J gene TRBJ1-2, with D possibly TRBD1 on 6 matching bases. CDR3 length: 15 residues. The V gene's germline CDR1 is SEHNR and CDR2 FQNEAQ (reference sequence). V was clipped by 5 bases and J by 2 bases, with 15 bases between them. For the CDR3, the DNA is TGTGCCAGCAGCACCAACCGGGACAAGAACTATGGCTACACCTTC. Translated: CASSTNRDKNYGYTF.

This clone was seen only a few times. The chain's CDR3 is CSVVESGVTYEQYF. DNA for the CDR3: TGCAGCGTTGTAGAATCGGGAGTTACCTACGAGCAGTACTTC. The chain recombines TRBV29-1 with TRBJ2-7, with a weak D call TRBD2 (6 bases). This CDR3 is built from 14 residues. Germline V gene data show CDR1 as SQVTM and CDR2 as ANQGSEA. Trimming took off 4 bases at V and 2 bases at J, with 15 bases between the two ends.

The V gene is TRBV5-1, the J gene TRBJ2-1, with 10 bases matching TRBD2. This CDR3 spans 14 amino acids. Trimming at V came to 4 bases and at J to 6 bases, leaving 4 bases not matched to a gene. In germline, CDR1 is SGHRS, CDR2 YFSETQ. DNA for the CDR3: TGCGCCAGCAGCCGCAGCGGGAGGGGCAATGAGCAGTTCTTC. Residues: CASSRSGRGNEQFF.

This chain joins TRBV6-5 and TRBJ2-2, with D possibly being TRBD2 (5 bases). Between the trimmed V and J ends, which lost 7 bases and 0 bases, there was a span of 9 bases. The CDR3 consists of 14 residues. The germline gives CDR1 MNHEY, CDR2 SVGAGI. CDR3 DNA: TGTGCCAGCAAGGCGGGTGCGAACACCGGGGAGCTGTTTTTT. Amino acid sequence: CASKAGANTGELFF.

This clone was seen more than once but under ten times. This sequence joins TRBV20-1 and TRBJ2-7; D might be TRBD2 (6 bases). The CDR3 is 14 residues long. V was shortened by 3 bases and J by 0 bases, with 12 bases between the two germline ends. CDR1 is DFQATT and CDR2 is SNEGSKA in the germline V gene (reference sequence). The CDR3 nucleotides read TGCAGTGCTAGTGGTGCCGGGAGCTCCTACGAGCAGTACTTC. Translated, it gives CSASGAGSSYEQYF.

This rearrangement joins TRBV4-1 to TRBJ2-1; no definite D call. The germline V gene has CDR1 MGHRA and CDR2 YSYEKL. Trimming stripped 4 bases from V and 0 bases from J, with 13 bases between. CDR3 length: 16 residues. The CDR3 nucleotides are TGCGCCAGCAGCCTATCGTGGCGGAGCTCCTACAATGAGCAGTTCTTC. Translating it yields CASSLSWRSSYNEQFF.

This chain uses TRBV7-9 with TRBJ2-7; D is perhaps TRBD2 (6 bases). In germline, CDR1 is SEHNR, CDR2 FQNEAQ (reference sequence). The CDR3 length is 14 residues. Trimming removed 7 bases from V and 1 base from J, with 14 bases in between. This CDR3 reads CASNRGSQSYEQYF. The CDR3 region has the DNA TGTGCCAGCAACCGGGGGAGTCAGTCCTACGAGCAGTACTTC.

This rearrangement joins TRBV18 to TRBJ2-3; 8 bases fit TRBD2. The V gene end was trimmed by 5 bases and the J gene end by 1 base; junction bases not matched to a gene: 8. Looked up from germline, CDR1 is KGHSH and CDR2 is LQKENI. CDR3 length: 16 residues. Here the CDR3 reads CASSSSAGVGTDTQYF. As DNA, the CDR3 is TGTGCCAGCTCATCTTCAGCGGGGGTGGGCACAGATACGCAGTATTTT.

This clone appeared a single time. The V and J genes are TRBV5-1 and TRBJ1-1; tentative D call: TRBD1 (6 bases). CDR1 is SGHRS, CDR2 YFSETQ, per germline. Deletions cut 5 bases from V and 0 bases from J, with 11 bases between. The CDR3 loop spans 14 amino acids. This chain's CDR3 is CASRTGPMNTEAFF. Written as DNA, the CDR3 is TGCGCCAGCAGGACAGGACCAATGAACACTGAAGCTTTCTTT. Filled out from reference TRBV5-1 and TRBJ1-1, the complete variable domain reads KAGVTQTPRYLIKTRGQQVTLSCSPISGHRSVSWYQQTPGQGLQFLFEYFSETQRNKGNFPGRFSGRQFSNSRSEMNVSTLELGDSALYLCASRTGPMNTEAFFGQGTRLTVV.

The rearrangement uses TRBV7-9 and TRBJ2-2, with D possibly being TRBD2 (7 bases). Trimming took off 4 bases at V and 5 bases at J, with 17 bases between the two ends. The CDR3 is made up of 16 amino acids. Germline V gene data show CDR1 as SEHNR and CDR2 as FQNEAQ (reference sequence). The CDR3, as DNA: TGTGCCAGCAGCTCCCCGGCGGGGGCGGATACCGGGGAGCTGTTTTTT. Residues: CASSSPAGADTGELFF.

This clone was observed a single time. This chain uses TRBV12-3 or TRBV12-4 with TRBJ1-1; D is ambiguous. V was pared by 5 bases and J by 1 base, with 8 bases between. This CDR3 is built from 13 residues. In DNA, the CDR3 is TGTGCCAGCAGTCTCAGTGAGAACACTGAAGCTTTCTTT. Translating gives CASSLSENTEAFF.

This chain joins TRBV9 and TRBJ2-3; 7 bases agree with TRBD2. This CDR3 contains 16 residues. V dropped 7 bases and J dropped 2; count of bases not matched to a gene: 13. Germline CDR1 SGDLS, CDR2 YYNGEE. Here the CDR3 DNA reads TGTGCCAGCGGCTGGAGCGGGGCCGACCCCACAGATACGCAGTATTTT. It is translated as CASGWSGADPTDTQYF.

V gene TRBV3-1 (or the pseudogene TRBV3-2) combines with J gene TRBJ2-1; 7 bases fit TRBD2. CDR3 size: 18 residues. The ends lost 4 bases at V and 5 bases at J; junction bases unmatched: 17. The germline gives CDR1 LGHDT, CDR2 YNNKEL (reference sequence). DNA of the CDR3: TGTGCCAGCAGCCGACAGACCGGGAGGCAGACCTTTAACAATGAGCAGTTCTTC. Translated, it gives CASSRQTGRQTFNNEQFF.

V and J are TRBV12-3 or TRBV12-4 and TRBJ1-1; no reliable D call. The V end was cut by 4 bases, the J end by 4 bases, with 10 bases between. The CDR3 is 13 amino acids. The CDR3 sequence: CASSSYVATEAFF. The CDR3 region has the DNA TGTGCCAGCAGTTCCTACGTCGCCACTGAAGCTTTCTTT.

This clone was seen just once. V usage is TRBV5-1 and J usage is TRBJ1-2; 8 bases line up with TRBD1. The CDR3 loop spans 14 amino acids. Germline V lookup: CDR1 SGHRS, CDR2 YFSETQ. V lost 1 base and J lost 4; bases outside the gene matches: 3. The CDR3 coding sequence is TGCGCCAGCAGCTTGTCTGACAGGGGCTATGGCTACACCTTC. Translation: CASSLSDRGYGYTF.

This rearrangement joins TRBV27 to TRBJ1-1; a possible D gene is TRBD1 (6 bases). V lost 5 bases to trimming and J lost 3 bases, with 10 bases between them. The CDR3 has 13 residues. Germline V CDR1 and CDR2: MNHEY, SMNVEV (reference sequence). CDR3 residues: CASSVQGHTEAFF. The CDR3 DNA reads as TGTGCCAGCAGTGTTCAGGGGCACACTGAAGCTTTCTTT.